The next 19 T cell receptor beta chains were all read from a single sample in a study of Ad26.COV2.S vaccination and SARS-CoV-2 variants (dated by TCRdb to the early 2020s). Receptor libraries were prepared by the immunoSEQ multiplex PCR assay. This immuneACCESS table, as held by TCRdb, lists in-frame sequences with V and J called but not all clones. Of the missing ones, under half trace to an unresolved V gene in checked studies; the others have no known cause. The sample table records roughly 420,000 clones; 88% of these occur just once. The ten largest clonotypes hold 3.6% of the sample. The meaning of the sample's treatment or condition label: around 19 received Ad26.COV2.S at low or high dose, single or two shots; 5 received placebo; per-sample allocation not given. For vaccine and placebo recipients, repertoires were sequenced using samples collected on day 63 after the first injection. The starting material was peripheral blood, obtained in a trial of Ad26.COV2.S vaccine versus placebo. These receptor sequences come from a person between 18 and 65 years old who received the Ad26.COV2.S COVID-19 vaccine or a placebo.

The V call is TRBV10-2, the J call TRBJ2-2; weak D call: TRBD1 (7 bases). The CDR3 loop spans 16 amino acids. Germline CDR1 reads WSHSY; CDR2 reads SAAADI. V lost 6 bases to trimming and J lost 6 bases, with 20 bases between them. In DNA form, the CDR3 reads TGCGCCAGCAGAGACAGGGAAATTAGGAGGGCCGGGGAGCTGTTTTTT. Protein sequence: CASRDREIRRAGELFF.

V usage is TRBV5-6 and J usage is TRBJ1-1; maybe TRBD1 (6 bases). CDR1 SGHDT and CDR2 YYEEEE come from the germline V gene. Trimming shortened V by 3 bases and J by 2 bases, and 23 bases separated the two germline ends. The CDR3 runs 18 residues. CDR3 protein: CASSSGYWGPLINTEAFF. CDR3 in DNA: TGTGCCAGCAGCTCAGGATATTGGGGGCCGCTAATTAACACTGAAGCTTTCTTT.

The rearrangement uses TRBV12-3 or TRBV12-4 and TRBJ1-1; D is unclear. The V end was cut by 4 bases, the J end by 1 base, with 7 bases between. This CDR3 has 13 residues. CDR3 region: CASSWAENTEAFF. The CDR3 DNA is TGTGCCAGCAGTTGGGCAGAGAACACTGAAGCTTTCTTT.

Regarding this clone: Other DNA sequences within the sample encode an identical CDR3. The chain links TRBV5-4 to TRBJ1-5; no clear D gene. The CDR3 loop spans 13 amino acids. V dropped 0 bases and J dropped 2 bases, with 3 bases sitting between them. The V gene's germline CDR1 is SGHNT and CDR2 YYREEE (reference sequence). The DNA for the CDR3 is TGTGCCAGCAGCTTGGCCGGCAATCAGCCCCAGCATTTT. Its protein is CASSLAGNQPQHF.

The rearrangement joins TRBV28 to TRBJ2-1; TRBD1 might be the D (6 bases). The V gene's germline CDR1 is MDHEN and CDR2 SYDVKM. The length of the CDR3 is 16 residues. Trimming removed 6 bases from V and 2 bases from J, with 17 bases in between. The CDR3 region has the DNA TGTGCCAGCAGCCCCTTCCACAGGGTCGCCTACAATGAGCAGTTCTTC. Amino acids: CASSPFHRVAYNEQFF.

The chain employs TRBV28 and TRBJ1-6, with 7 bases that match TRBD1. After removal of 10 bases from V and 10 bases from J, the junction contained 16 bases not matched to a gene. Germline V gene data show CDR1 as MDHEN and CDR2 as SYDVKM. CDR3 length: 15 amino acids. CDR3 DNA: TGTGCCATCCAACAGGGGCAAAGAATTCACTCACCCCTCCACTTT. It encodes CAIQQGQRIHSPLHF. The variable domain in full, with the rest retrieved from reference TRBV28 and TRBJ1-6, is DVKVTQSSRYLVKRTGEKVFLECVQDMDHENMFWYRQDPGLGLRLIYFSYDVKMKEKGDIPEGYSVSREKKERFSLILESASTNQTSMYLCAIQQGQRIHSPLHFGNGTRLTVT.

J is TRBJ2-5 and V is TRBV19, with 8 bases lining up with TRBD2. CDR3 length: 15 residues. The ends lost 1 base at V and 1 base at J; junction bases unmatched: 2. Germline V gives CDR1 LNHDA, CDR2 SQIVND (reference sequence). CDR3 amino acids: CASSIGAGGQETQYF. The CDR3 DNA is TGTGCCAGTAGTATAGGTGCGGGGGGCCAAGAGACCCAGTACTTC.

The chain recombines TRBV21-1 with TRBJ2-7; TRBD1, as called in the table, went unchecked against the DNA. TRBV21-1 is recorded as a pseudogene. CDR3 size: 17 residues. This CDR3 is CASSTSLDIVSNYEQYF. Written as DNA, the CDR3 is TGTGCCAGCAGCACCAGTCTCGACATTGTGTCCAACTACGAGCAGTACTTC.

The chain joins TRBV29-1 to TRBJ2-5; 9 bases match TRBD1. Trimming cost V 0 bases and J 5 bases; bases outside gene matches: 10. The germline CDR1 and CDR2 sequences are SQVTM and ANQGSEA. This CDR3 has 16 amino acids. This CDR3 is CSVEDGRTGVGETQYF. CDR3 nucleotide sequence: TGCAGCGTTGAAGATGGGCGGACAGGGGTGGGGGAGACCCAGTACTTC.

The chain combines TRBV30 with TRBJ1-2, with D possibly being TRBD1 (5 bases). The CDR3 covers 14 residues. Looked up from germline, CDR1 is GTSNPN and CDR2 is SVGIG (reference sequence). V was pared by 2 bases and J by 2 bases, with 12 bases between. CDR3: CAWSSAGPNYGYTF. CDR3 sequence (DNA): TGTGCCTGGAGTTCGGCAGGGCCAAACTATGGCTACACCTTC. The full variable domain, rest sourced from reference TRBV30 and TRBJ1-2, is SQTIHQWPATLVQPVGSPLSLECTVEGTSNPNLYWYRQAAGRGLQLLFYSVGIGQISSEVPQNLSASRPQDRQFILSSKKLLLSDSGFYLCAWSSAGPNYGYTFGSGTRLTVV.

The chain joins TRBV27 to TRBJ2-2, with 8 nucleotides matching TRBD1. Germline CDR1 is MNHEY and CDR2 is SMNVEV (reference sequence). The CDR3 has 17 residues. Losses at the gene ends were 4 bases for V and 0 bases for J; bases not matched to a gene: 7. The CDR3 coding sequence is TGTGCCAGCAGTTCCTCTTCACAGGGGGCGAACACCGGGGAGCTGTTTTTT. Translating gives CASSSSSQGANTGELFF.

The gene calls are TRBV30 and TRBJ2-5; D ambiguous. The V end was cut by 1 base, the J end by 2 bases, with 8 bases between. The V gene's germline CDR1 is GTSNPN and CDR2 SVGIG (reference sequence). The CDR3 extends over 13 amino acids. Here the CDR3 reads CAWSEASQETQYF. CDR3 in DNA: TGTGCCTGGAGTGAAGCGAGTCAAGAGACCCAGTACTTC.

The DNA of the CDR3 is TGTGCCAGCAGCTTGAGCGGGGTTCAAACCTTC. This gives the protein CASSLSGVQTF. The chain links TRBV5-4 to TRBJ1-2; D gene unclear. The germline V gene encodes CDR1 SGHNT and CDR2 YYREEE (reference sequence). This CDR3 is 11 amino acids long. The V gene lost 1 base and the J gene lost 14 bases, with 12 bases spanning the gap.

This chain joins TRBV27 and TRBJ1-1, with 7 bases identical to TRBD1. V lost 6 bases and J lost 3; bases outside the gene matches: 7. In germline, CDR1 is MNHEY, CDR2 SMNVEV (reference sequence). The CDR3 has 14 amino acids. The CDR3 is CASSSTGVDTEAFF. As DNA, the CDR3 is TGTGCCAGCAGCTCAACAGGGGTTGACACTGAAGCTTTCTTT.

The J gene is TRBJ2-3, the V gene TRBV5-8; 7 nucleotides line up with TRBD1. V dropped 3 bases and J dropped 4; count of bases not matched to a gene: 2. Germline CDR1 SGHTS, CDR2 YDEGEE. The CDR3 extends over 13 amino acids. CDR3 amino acids: CASSSTGPDTQYF. The CDR3 nucleotides are TGTGCCAGCAGCTCGACAGGGCCAGATACGCAGTATTTT.

This clone appeared a single time. The V gene is TRBV24-1, the J gene TRBJ2-3; TRBD2 matches 8 bases. J lost 3 bases, V lost 1 base, and 8 bases had no gene match. CDR1 and CDR2 from the germline V gene are KGHDR and SFDVKD. CDR3 size: 17 residues. CDR3 sequence: CATSDFGPGGVTDTQYF. CDR3 DNA sequence: TGTGCCACCAGTGATTTCGGGCCGGGGGGGGTTACAGATACGCAGTATTTT.

The V call is TRBV5-4, the J call TRBJ2-7; TRBD1 matches at 9 bases. Germline loops: CDR1 SGHNT, CDR2 YYREEE (reference sequence). V dropped 4 bases and J dropped 5; count of bases not matched to a gene: 10. CDR3 length: 15 residues. In DNA form, the CDR3 reads TGTGCCAGCAGCCCGGGGGGACAGGGTTTACACGAGCAGTACTTC. It encodes CASSPGGQGLHEQYF.

This chain links TRBV6-5 with TRBJ2-3; D is possibly TRBD2 (6 bases). The V and J ends lost 8 bases and 7 bases respectively, with 13 bases between them. CDR1 and CDR2 (germline): MNHEY, SVGAGI. CDR3 length equals 12 residues. The CDR3 DNA follows: TGTGCCAGCGTGGAGGGCTGGAATACGCAGTATTTT. Its protein is CASVEGWNTQYF.

The J gene is TRBJ2-2, the V gene TRBV29-1; 10 bases line up with TRBD2. The germline V gene has CDR1 SQVTM and CDR2 ANQGSEA. J lost 2 bases, V lost 5 bases, and 5 bases had no gene match. CDR3 length: 15 residues. The CDR3 nucleotides read TGCAGCGTTAGCAAGCGGGGGGGAAACACCGGGGAGCTGTTTTTT. This codes for CSVSKRGGNTGELFF.